The rows below give T cell receptor beta chains drawn from one sample of a study of CDR3 diversity in severe acne. TCRdb reprocessed the PCR reads via MiXCR and lists one record per CDR3 protein. The sample carries approximately 84,000 distinct CDR3 sequences, over 40% recorded once. Sequencing was carried out using blood. The receptors were gathered from a male donor in good health, without acne. The CDR3 runs from the conserved cysteine through the conserved F or W. Fields, in order: V gene, J gene, CDR3 protein.

>TRBV20-1|TRBJ2-7
CSARLTSGGAYYEQYF
>TRBV7-6|TRBJ2-7
CASSLSGPALSGAYEQYF
>TRBV6-6|TRBJ1-1
CASSYEGTNTEAFF
>TRBV9|TRBJ1-5
CASSVAAGNQPQHF
>TRBV10-2|TRBJ2-7
CASSESPSYEQYF
>TRBV5-1|TRBJ1-6
CASSLTGDDSPLHF
>TRBV3-1|TRBJ1-2
CASSPLDRNYGYTF
>TRBV2|TRBJ2-5
CASSETGTGQETQYF
>TRBV12-3/TRBV12-4|TRBJ1-5
CASSSFNQPQHF
>TRBV7-3|TRBJ2-6
CASSLRQGASGANVLTF
>TRBV5-1|TRBJ1-1
CASSLDVAGTETFF
>TRBV7-9|TRBJ2-1
CENNYRNYEQFF
>TRBV18|TRBJ1-1
CASSPRGVGNTEAFF
>TRBV5-6|TRBJ1-2
CASSLGFQSYGYTF
>TRBV20-1|TRBJ2-6
CSARFSGTASSGANVLTF
>TRBV7-9|TRBJ2-7
CASSSFPGGYEQYF
>TRBV10-3|TRBJ2-6
CAISESPAGHSGANVLTF
>TRBV7-9|TRBJ1-1
CASSRDPRSEAFF
>TRBV7-6|TRBJ2-6
CASSLFPGLCSGANVLTF